This T cell receptor (beta chain) comes out of a study of shared clonotypes between healthy human individuals. Generated by immunoSEQ multiplex PCR, the TCRdb table keeps only in-frame clones and is missing some. The repertoire includes a few million clones, over 90% of them detected once, and 0.39% sits in the top ten. This CDR3 is built from 13 residues. Trimming removed 10 bases from V and 2 bases from J, with 15 bases in between. CDR1 is MDHEN, CDR2 SYDVKM, per germline. The receptor was isolated from a young man in good health. Some clones in this sample may be carry-over from other donors' samples. The sample was naive CD4+ T cells from PBMCs. Regarding subset: CD45RA+ positively selected. The chain joins TRBV28 to TRBJ2-7; no clear D. The CDR3 DNA follows: TGTGCCACCCGCCCAGAACTCCCCTACGAGCAGTACTTC. As protein: CATRPELPYEQYF.